This T cell receptor (beta chain) comes out of a study of blood T cell repertoires in COVID-19. V was clipped by 5 bases and J by 3 bases; unmatched bases: 7. Germline assignment: CDR1 SEHNR and CDR2 FQNEAQ (reference sequence). The CDR3 length is 15 residues. Seattle's enrolled individuals joined amid active infection and were then monitored longitudinally. Per the authors' pipeline: Amplifying reference gene primers gave estimates of nucleated cell counts. Clones were sequenced by immunoSEQ multiplex PCR, and TCRdb holds only the in-frame ones, with some missing. The DNA gave D and trimming, while V, J and clone size come from that table. Of some 450,000 clones in the sample, approximately 88% were seen once.

Sequencing was done on a sample of peripheral blood. This chain joins TRBV7-9 and TRBJ2-7; TRBD1 agrees at 10 bases. This receptor was obtained from a woman between 45 and 65 years old with COVID-19, enrolled during active disease. CDR3 bases: TGTGCCAGCAGCCCTCCTGGACAGGGGGTCTACGAGCAGTACTTC. Its protein product is CASSPPGQGVYEQYF.